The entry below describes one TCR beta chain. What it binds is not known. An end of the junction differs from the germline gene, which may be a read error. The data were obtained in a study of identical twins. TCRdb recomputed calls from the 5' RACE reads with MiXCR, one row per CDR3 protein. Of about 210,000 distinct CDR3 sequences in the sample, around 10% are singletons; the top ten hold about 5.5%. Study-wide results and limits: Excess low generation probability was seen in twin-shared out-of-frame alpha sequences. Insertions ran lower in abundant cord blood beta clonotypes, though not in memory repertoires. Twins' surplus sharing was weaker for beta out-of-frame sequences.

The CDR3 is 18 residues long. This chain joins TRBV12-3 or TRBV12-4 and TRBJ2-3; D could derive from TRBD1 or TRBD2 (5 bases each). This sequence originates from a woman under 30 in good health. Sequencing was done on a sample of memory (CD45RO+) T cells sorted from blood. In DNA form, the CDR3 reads TGTGCCTGCAGTTTAAGCAGGGCCGGGACGAGGTACACAGATACGCAGTATTTT. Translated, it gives CACSLSRAGTRYTDTQYF.